This TCR beta chain was identified during a study of control samples from healthy donors and cancer patients. The protocol was immunoSEQ multiplex PCR, while the TCRdb copy is restricted to in-frame clones and leaves out a portion. The sample has about 190,000 clones, about 89% seen once; the top ten hold 1.5% to 2%. The CDR3 length is 14 residues. The germline gives CDR1 SNHLY, CDR2 FYNNEI. Trimming cost V 5 bases and J 9 bases; bases outside gene matches: 6. The rearrangement joins TRBV2 to TRBJ2-1; TRBD1 agrees at 11 bases. This clonotype was obtained from a man between 25 and 39 years old in good health. The sequencing sample was made of blood. The CDR3 nucleotides read TGTGCCAGCAGTCGGACAGGGGGCTTCATTGAGCAGTTCTTC. As protein: CASSRTGGFIEQFF.